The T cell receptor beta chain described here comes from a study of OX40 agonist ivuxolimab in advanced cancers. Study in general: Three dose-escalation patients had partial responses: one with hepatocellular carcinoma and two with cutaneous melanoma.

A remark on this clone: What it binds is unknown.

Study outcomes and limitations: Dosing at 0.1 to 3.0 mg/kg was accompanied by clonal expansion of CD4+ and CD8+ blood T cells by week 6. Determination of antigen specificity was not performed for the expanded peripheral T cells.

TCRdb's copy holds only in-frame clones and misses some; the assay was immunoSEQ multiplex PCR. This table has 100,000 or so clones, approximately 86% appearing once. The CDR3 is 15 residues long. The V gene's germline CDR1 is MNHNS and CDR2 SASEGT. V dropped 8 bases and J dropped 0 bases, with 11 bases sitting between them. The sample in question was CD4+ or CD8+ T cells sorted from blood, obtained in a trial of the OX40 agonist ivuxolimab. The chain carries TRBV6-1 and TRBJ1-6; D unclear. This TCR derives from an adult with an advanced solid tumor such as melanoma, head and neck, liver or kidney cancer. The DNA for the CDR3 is TGTGCCAGCCAAAGGCAGTCCTCCTATAATTCACCCCTCCACTTT. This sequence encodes CASQRQSSYNSPLHF.